Listed below are T cell receptor beta chains from one sample, sequenced in a study of early T cells in non-severe SARS-CoV-2 infection. TCRdb re-called the 5' RACE reads with MiXCR, one entry per CDR3 protein. This sample yields some 22,000 distinct CDR3 sequences, of which 4.7% are seen a single time; about 15% belongs to the top ten. The specimen sequenced was whole blood. Every receptor here comes from an adult who was a healthcare worker with PCR-confirmed SARS-CoV-2 infection or an uninfected control (not recorded which). Each CDR3 is given with its conserved first and last residue.

TRBJ2-7 TRBV3-1 CASTISRGDHEQYF
TRBJ2-2 TRBV5-6 CASSFSRADTGELFF
TRBJ2-7 TRBV20-1 CSAPTGAYEQYF
TRBJ1-2 TRBV12-3/TRBV12-4 CASSLGTGNYGYTF
TRBJ2-2 TRBV29-1 CSVEDRTVNTGELFF
TRBJ1-4 TRBV25-1 CASRDSFNEKLFF
TRBJ2-1 TRBV29-1 CSVEVSRGGQFF
TRBJ2-3 TRBV7-3 CASSQDMDSTDTQYF
TRBJ2-7 TRBV24-1 CATSDSGGAVYEQYF
TRBJ2-7 TRBV11-3 CASSPTLCEQYF
TRBJ1-4 TRBV19 CASTRDATNEKLFF
TRBJ2-7 TRBV15 CATSRDQQGAGYEQYF
TRBJ1-2 TRBV29-1 CSAGERQGVKGYTF
TRBJ2-2 TRBV29-1 CSVEGQGGTGELFF
TRBJ2-5 TRBV29-1 CSVEDPHRGETQYF
TRBJ2-3 TRBV5-6 CASGGYTQYF
TRBJ2-2 TRBV5-4 CASSFYYTGELFF
TRBJ2-5 TRBV20-1 CSASRTSPQETQYF
TRBJ2-3 TRBV5-1 CASSLTRSTDTQYF
TRBJ1-5 TRBV6-2/TRBV6-3 CASSTTRQGTPYQPQHF
TRBJ1-2 TRBV10-2 CASRGTRQGDYGYTF
TRBJ2-3 TRBV12-3/TRBV12-4 CASSNSVTQYF
TRBJ2-1 TRBV7-3 CASSLLSSYNEQFF
TRBJ1-1 TRBV7-2 CASSFIAPPMNTEAFF
TRBJ2-5 TRBV3-1 CASSQSSGNQETQYF
TRBJ2-7 TRBV7-8 CASSLEADRVPEQYF
TRBJ1-2 TRBV9 CASSSTSEGYTF
TRBJ1-2 TRBV20-1 CSAWTNYGYTF
TRBJ1-2 TRBV5-1 CASSSQIGDGYTF
TRBJ2-3 TRBV4-2 CASSQLGRGGGTDTQYF
TRBJ2-2 TRBV11-3 CASSLQGEGTGELFF
TRBJ2-1 TRBV9 CASSVERHPNNEQFF
TRBJ2-1 TRBV20-1 CSARGAEGINEQFF
TRBJ1-3 TRBV7-2 CASSARDSYSGNTIYF
TRBJ2-7 TRBV29-1 CSVVSVDRPSYEQYF
TRBJ1-1 TRBV19 CASTQPRGHTEAFF
TRBJ2-7 TRBV5-1 CASSLGPGQGSYEQYF
TRBJ1-5 TRBV30 CAWSVSGSNQPQHF
TRBJ1-6 TRBV19 CASSIAGGQLLNSPLHF
TRBJ1-1 TRBV2 CASSRQGMNTEAFF
TRBJ1-1 TRBV20-1 CSAYTTGKATEAFF
TRBJ1-1 TRBV7-9 CASSWGAGDTEAFF
TRBJ1-1 TRBV7-2 CASSPQLGRRAFF